Listed below are T cell receptor beta chains from one sample, sequenced in a study of Graves' ophthalmopathy and Graves' hyperthyroidism. One entry per CDR3 protein, called by TCRdb with MiXCR from the multiplex PCR reads. The sample lists 300,000 or so distinct CDR3 sequences, about a sixth occurring once. Material: peripheral blood. These TCRs come from an adult man with Graves' ophthalmopathy. Both conserved end residues are part of each CDR3. The D gene is left open where the match is weak. Clone size, where shown, is once, few, many, or a class for clones that have expanded.

J: TRBJ2-5; D: NA; size: many; V: TRBV11-2; DNA: TGTGCCAGCAGCTTAGGGCTGACCAACCAAGAGACCCAGTACTTC; CDR3: CASSLGLTNQETQYF
J: TRBJ1-6; D: NA; size: many; V: TRBV27; DNA: TGTGCCAGCAGTGGGGGGTACTCACCCCTCCACTTT; CDR3: CASSGGYSPLHF
J: TRBJ1-1; D: TRBD1; size: many; V: TRBV14; DNA: TGTGCCAGCAGCCTAATAGGACAGGGTAGAGCTTTCTTT; CDR3: CASSLIGQGRAFF
J: TRBJ1-1; D: NA; size: many; V: TRBV30; DNA: TGTGCCTGGAGTTCGGTGTGGGGCACTGAAGCTTTCTTT; CDR3: CAWSSVWGTEAFF
J: TRBJ1-6; D: NA; size: many; V: TRBV27; DNA: TGTGCCAGCAGTTTTAAGGCAGGGGATTCACCCCTCCACTTT; CDR3: CASSFKAGDSPLHF
J: TRBJ2-7; D: TRBD1; size: NA; V: TRBV6-1; DNA: TGTGCCATCCGAGGGGGCCTCGGCGGGGAGCAGTACTTC; CDR3: CAIRGGLGGEQYF
J: TRBJ1-1; D: NA; size: many; V: TRBV7-2; DNA: TGTGCCAGCAGCCTCCCCCCGGGAGGGCGGTCTGAAGCTTTCTTT; CDR3: CASSLPPGGRSEAFF
J: TRBJ2-2; D: NA; size: many; V: TRBV28; DNA: TGTGCCAGCAGACGTCACAGGGGGGGTAGCACCGGGGAGCTGTTTTTT; CDR3: CASRRHRGGSTGELFF
J: TRBJ2-7; D: NA; size: many; V: TRBV20-1; DNA: TGCAGTGCTACGGGGCAGGGGTTCAACGAGCAGTACTTC; CDR3: CSATGQGFNEQYF
J: TRBJ2-7; D: NA; size: many; V: TRBV4-1; DNA: TGCGCCAGCAGCCCCCGGGACCCATCCTACGAGCAGTACTTC; CDR3: CASSPRDPSYEQYF
J: TRBJ2-2; D: NA; size: NA; V: TRBV4-1; DNA: TGCGCCAGCAGCCAAGACATAACCGGGGAGCTGTTTTTT; CDR3: CASSQDITGELFF
J: TRBJ2-5; D: NA; size: many; V: TRBV7-6; DNA: TGTGCCAGCAACCGGGGACTCATACAAGAGACCCAGTACTTC; CDR3: CASNRGLIQETQYF
J: TRBJ1-5; D: NA; size: NA; V: TRBV24-1; DNA: TGTGCCACCAGGCCGGGAGGGCAGGAGGCTGGCAATCAGCCCCAGCATTTT; CDR3: CATRPGGQEAGNQPQHF
J: TRBJ2-7; D: TRBD1; size: many; V: TRBV7-6; DNA: TGTGCCAGCAGCTTAAGACAGGGCCCCTACGAGCAGTACTTC; CDR3: CASSLRQGPYEQYF
J: TRBJ1-5; D: TRBD1; size: NA; V: TRBV6-1; DNA: TGTGCCAGCAGTGAGGCTTACAGGGGCCAGCCCCAGCCTTTT; CDR3: CASSEAYRGQPQPF
J: TRBJ1-1; D: TRBD1; size: many; V: TRBV11-1; DNA: TGTGCCAGCAGCTTAGCTAACAACAGGGGGCGAGGAAACACTGAAGCTTTCTTT; CDR3: CASSLANNRGRGNTEAFF
J: TRBJ2-2; D: TRBD1; size: NA; V: TRBV6-2/TRBV6-3; DNA: TGTGCCAGTACACCGGGACAGGGGGCGGCCGACACCGGGGAGCTGTTTTTT; CDR3: CASTPGQGAADTGELFF
J: TRBJ2-7; D: TRBD1; size: NA; V: TRBV20-1; DNA: TGCAGTGCTAGAGATCCGGGACAGTCATACGAGCAGTACTTC; CDR3: CSARDPGQSYEQYF
J: TRBJ1-2; D: TRBD1; size: NA; V: TRBV6-4; DNA: TGTGCCAGCAGTCCCAGGGGGGATGGCTACACCTTC; CDR3: CASSPRGDGYTF
J: TRBJ2-3; D: TRBD2; size: many; V: TRBV11-2; DNA: TGTGCCAGCAGTCCCGGGACTAGCGGGAGTCAGAATACGCAGTATTTT; CDR3: CASSPGTSGSQNTQYF
J: TRBJ2-7; D: TRBD2; size: many; V: TRBV19; DNA: TGTGCCAGTAGTATCAGCGGGAGCGGTTTAGGCGAGCAGTACTTC; CDR3: CASSISGSGLGEQYF
J: TRBJ2-5; D: TRBD2; size: many; V: TRBV7-8; DNA: TGTGCCAGCAGCTACGCTACGGGGGGAGAGACCCAGTACTTC; CDR3: CASSYATGGETQYF
J: TRBJ2-2; D: TRBD2; size: many; V: TRBV5-1; DNA: TGCGCCAGTGCAATTATGGCTAGCGGGAACACCGGGGAGCTGTTTTTT; CDR3: CASAIMASGNTGELFF
J: TRBJ1-1; D: NA; size: many; V: TRBV7-2; DNA: TGTGCCAGCAGCTTAGCCGGCAGAGCGAACACTGAAGCTTTCTTT; CDR3: CASSLAGRANTEAFF
J: TRBJ1-1; D: TRBD1; size: many; V: TRBV6-5; DNA: TGTGCCAGCAGGAGACAGGGGAACACTGAAGCTTTCTTT; CDR3: CASRRQGNTEAFF
J: TRBJ2-7; D: NA; size: many; V: TRBV28; DNA: TGTGCCAGCAGCCCAGAACAGGGAACTCCCTACGAGCAGTACTTC; CDR3: CASSPEQGTPYEQYF
J: TRBJ1-1; D: NA; size: many; V: TRBV19; DNA: TGTGCCAGTAGTATGGGGGCGACGAACACTGAAGCTTTCTTT; CDR3: CASSMGATNTEAFF
J: TRBJ2-7; D: TRBD2; size: many; V: TRBV6-2/TRBV6-3; DNA: TGTGCCAGCAGTTTTAGGACTAGCGGGGACTACGAGCAGTACTTC; CDR3: CASSFRTSGDYEQYF
J: TRBJ1-1; D: TRBD1; size: many; V: TRBV6-1; DNA: TGTGCCAGCAGTGAACCCGCCAGGGGGGACACTGAAGCTTTCTTT; CDR3: CASSEPARGDTEAFF
J: TRBJ2-2; D: TRBD2; size: many; V: TRBV4-2; DNA: TGTGCCAGCAGCCAAGACCGAAGCGGGGGGACAAACACCGGGGAGCTGTTTTTT; CDR3: CASSQDRSGGTNTGELFF
J: TRBJ1-5; D: NA; size: many; V: TRBV2; DNA: TGTGCCAGCAGCGGGGCCCGCAATCAGCCCCAGCATTTT; CDR3: CASSGARNQPQHF
J: TRBJ1-2; D: NA; size: many; V: TRBV28; DNA: TGTGCCAGCAGTTTTCAGGGCGTTAACTATGGCTACACCTTC; CDR3: CASSFQGVNYGYTF
J: TRBJ2-5; D: NA; size: many; V: TRBV30; DNA: TGTGCCTGGAGTGTTCCCCCCGGGGGCAACGGAGAGACCCAGTACTTC; CDR3: CAWSVPPGGNGETQYF
J: TRBJ2-7; D: TRBD1; size: many; V: TRBV4-1; DNA: TGCGCCAGCAGCCTTACAGGGGGCGCGTTATCCTACGAGCAGTACTTC; CDR3: CASSLTGGALSYEQYF
J: TRBJ1-6; D: NA; size: many; V: TRBV4-2; DNA: TGTGCCAGCAGCCAAGAAGCGGCCTCTCGCCTCCACTTT; CDR3: CASSQEAASRLHF
J: TRBJ2-7; D: NA; size: many; V: TRBV15; DNA: TGTGCCACCAGCCGAAATACGGGCGACTACGAGCAGTACTTC; CDR3: CATSRNTGDYEQYF
J: TRBJ1-5; D: NA; size: NA; V: TRBV19; DNA: TGTGCCAGTAGTCCTAACCCGGGGCAGGGTGCTTCTTTTCAGCCCCAGCATTTT; CDR3: CASSPNPGQGASFQPQHF
J: TRBJ1-1; D: NA; size: many; V: TRBV6-1; DNA: TGTGCCAGCAGTAAGGGGACTCCATTGGGGTACACTGAAGCTTTCTTT; CDR3: CASSKGTPLGYTEAFF
J: TRBJ2-7; D: TRBD2; size: NA; V: TRBV7-2; DNA: TGTGCCAGCAGCCCGGGACTACAAAACTACGAGCAGTACTTC; CDR3: CASSPGLQNYEQYF
J: TRBJ1-2; D: TRBD1; size: NA; V: TRBV27; DNA: TGTGCCAGCAGTCCCTACGGGACAGGGGGTAACGGCTACACCTTC; CDR3: CASSPYGTGGNGYTF
J: TRBJ1-5; D: TRBD1; size: many; V: TRBV10-3; DNA: TGTGCCATCAGCCCGGGACAGGGGAACCAGCCCCAGCATTTT; CDR3: CAISPGQGNQPQHF
J: TRBJ1-5; D: TRBD1; size: many; V: TRBV20-1; DNA: TGCAGTGCTAGACCCGGGACAGGGGTTCAGCCCCAGCATTTT; CDR3: CSARPGTGVQPQHF
J: TRBJ1-2; D: NA; size: many; V: TRBV28; DNA: TGTGCCAGCAGCTCTATGACTTCCAACTATGGCTACACCTTC; CDR3: CASSSMTSNYGYTF
J: TRBJ2-5; D: TRBD1; size: many; V: TRBV20-1; DNA: TGCAGTGCTCACCCGGCCGGACAGGGGTCCTTGGAGACCCAGTACTTC; CDR3: CSAHPAGQGSLETQYF
J: TRBJ1-1; D: NA; size: many; V: TRBV6-5; DNA: TGTGCCAGCAGTTACGATATGAGGGGGGGTGAAGCTTTCTTT; CDR3: CASSYDMRGGEAFF